A selection of T cell receptor beta chains follows, all from one sample in a study of response to subunit inactivated influenza vaccine. TCRdb re-called the RT-PCR reads with MiXCR, one entry per CDR3 protein. This sample carries about 620,000 distinct CDR3 sequences, approximately 12% of them seen once, and the ten largest clones take about 10%. The sample here was PBMCs from blood, taken on the day of vaccination. These TCRs come from a middle-aged man who received an inactivated influenza vaccine. CDR3s include the opening cysteine and the closing phenylalanine or tryptophan. Fields, in order: J gene, D gene, clone size, V gene, CDR3 DNA, CDR3 protein. The D gene is left open where the match is weak. Size is stated for part of the rows, as once, few or many counts, or as a class when the clone is expanded.

TRBJ2-1 | TRBD2 | many | TRBV2 | TGTACCAGCTGTTTCGGGCCTGTCGGCGGGAGGATACCCTACAATGAGCAGTTCTTC | CTSCFGPVGGRIPYNEQFF
TRBJ2-1 | TRBD2 | few | TRBV11-2 | TGTGCCAGCAGCATCCCGGGGGGGCAGGGCAATGAGCAGTTCTTC | CASSIPGGQGNEQFF
TRBJ1-6 | TRBD1 | . | TRBV4-2 | TGTGCCAGCAGCCTACCCGGGACAGATAATTCACCCCTCCACTTT | CASSLPGTDNSPLHF
TRBJ2-3 | . | . | TRBV18 | TGTGCCAGCTCACCACCTCGGGGGTCGTTTGGGGATACGCAGTATTTT | CASSPPRGSFGDTQYF
TRBJ2-6 | . | few | TRBV5-1 | TGCGCCAGCAGCTTGGGGTCAGGCGATTCTGGGGCCAACGTCCTGACTTTC | CASSLGSGDSGANVLTF
TRBJ2-6 | . | few | TRBV19 | TGTGCCAGCAGCAGCCGTGGGGGGTTGGGAGGGGCCAACGTCCTGACTTTC | CASSSRGGLGGANVLTF
TRBJ2-5 | TRBD2 | many | TRBV28 | TGTGCCAGCAGTTTACACGCCGGGACTAGCGGGAGAAAAGAGACCCAGTACTTC | CASSLHAGTSGRKETQYF
TRBJ2-4 | TRBD2 | . | TRBV7-9 | TGTGCCAGCAGCTTAGCCCGGGGGGTCGCGGGCAAAAACATTCAGTACTTC | CASSLARGVAGKNIQYF
TRBJ2-1 | . | few | TRBV15 | TGTGCCACCAGCAGAGACGGGTCCCCCTACAATGAGCAGTTCTTC | CATSRDGSPYNEQFF
TRBJ1-3 | . | . | TRBV7-9 | TGTGCCAGCAGCTTGTTGTCAGGGACGGGTGGAGAAGGATATTTT | CASSLLSGTGGEGYF
TRBJ2-5 | TRBD2 | few | TRBV28 | TGTGCCAGCAGTGTAGCGGGGGACCGGGAGACCCAGTACTTC | CASSVAGDRETQYF
TRBJ1-4 | . | few | TRBV6-4 | TGTGCCAGCAGTGTGGAAGTAGGGGAAAAACTGTTTTTT | CASSVEVGEKLFF
TRBJ2-3 | . | . | TRBV6-6 | TGTGCCAGCAGTTACGGGGTACTATCTACGCAGTATTTT | CASSYGVLSTQYF
TRBJ2-5 | . | . | TRBV5-1 | TGCGCCAGCAGCTTGCGGGCCTCAACACGGGAGACCCAGTACTTC | CASSLRASTRETQYF
TRBJ1-2 | TRBD1 | . | TRBV28 | TGTGCCAGCATCATGGGAGCAGGGGGATCTAACTATGGCTACACCTTC | CASIMGAGGSNYGYTF
TRBJ2-1 | . | . | TRBV20-1 | TGCAGTGCTAGAGATCGGTCAGGCTTTCACAATGAGCAGTTCTTC | CSARDRSGFHNEQFF
TRBJ2-7 | TRBD1 | . | TRBV2 | TGTGCCAGCAGTGCCGGGACAGTAAATCCCTACGAGCAGTACTTC | CASSAGTVNPYEQYF
TRBJ2-1 | TRBD2 | few | TRBV7-3 | TGTGCCAGCAGCCCCGGGGGGGTTCGAAATGAGCAGTTCTTC | CASSPGGVRNEQFF
TRBJ2-7 | . | . | TRBV20-1 | TGCAGTGCTCTGCTTCACGACGAGCAGTACTTC | CSALLHDEQYF
TRBJ2-7 | TRBD2 | . | TRBV12-3/TRBV12-4 | TGTGCCAGCAGTTTAGTAGCGGGAGTAAACGAGCAGTACTTC | CASSLVAGVNEQYF
TRBJ2-3 | TRBD1 | . | TRBV5-4 | TGTGCCAGCAGCTGGGGACAGGGGATCTTTTCAGATACGCAGTATTTT | CASSWGQGIFSDTQYF
TRBJ1-2 | . | . | TRBV3-1 | TGTGCCAGCAGCCCTCGGCCAGGGTACTATGGCTACACCTTC | CASSPRPGYYGYTF
TRBJ1-2 | . | many | TRBV12-3/TRBV12-4 | TGTGCCAGCAGTTTCAGATTAGCTAACTATGGCTACACCTTC | CASSFRLANYGYTF
TRBJ1-2 | . | few | TRBV3-1 | TGTGCCAGCAGCCAAGATTGGCGGGAGGGGCCTAACTATGGCTACACCTTC | CASSQDWREGPNYGYTF
TRBJ2-1 | TRBD2 | many | TRBV29-1 | TGCAGCGTTGAAGATAGCTTCGGACTAGCGGGTCACCTAACCAATGAGCAGTTCTTC | CSVEDSFGLAGHLTNEQFF
TRBJ2-7 | . | . | TRBV13 | TGTGCCAGCAGCTTATTCGGCCTCTCCTACGAGCAGTACTTC | CASSLFGLSYEQYF
TRBJ1-1 | . | . | TRBV12-3/TRBV12-4 | TGTGCCAGCAGTCTCCATTCGGGGACTGAAGCTTTCTTT | CASSLHSGTEAFF
TRBJ2-3 | . | . | TRBV10-3 | TGTGCCATCAACAGCGAATTGGCAGATACGCAGTATTTT | CAINSELADTQYF
TRBJ2-7 | . | few | TRBV4-1 | TGCGCCAGCAGCCAAGACTTCGGGGGCGTAATGTACGAGCAGTACTTC | CASSQDFGGVMYEQYF
TRBJ2-1 | TRBD2 | few | TRBV3-1 | TGTGCCAGCAGCCTCCTAGCGGGGGCGCAGTTCTTC | CASSLLAGAQFF
TRBJ2-7 | TRBD2 | few | TRBV29-1 | TGCAGCGACCGACCGGACAAGCGGGGGAACTACTACGAGCAGTACTTC | CSDRPDKRGNYYEQYF
TRBJ2-1 | . | . | TRBV29-1 | TGCAGCGTTGAGAAGAGCTCCTACAATGAGCAGTTCTTC | CSVEKSSYNEQFF
TRBJ2-1 | TRBD2 | many | TRBV19 | TGTGCCAGTAAGGATAGCGGGACCTCCTACAATGAGCAGTTCTTC | CASKDSGTSYNEQFF
TRBJ2-5 | TRBD1 | few | TRBV5-1 | TGCGCCAGCAGCTCGCACGACAGGGCTGAACAGTACTTC | CASSSHDRAEQYF
TRBJ2-1 | TRBD2 | few | TRBV5-6 | TGTGCCAGCACCCCCTTCCCCCTAGCGGGAGGAAATGAGCAGTTCTTC | CASTPFPLAGGNEQFF
TRBJ1-1 | . | many | TRBV30 | TGTGCCTGGAGTGTTGGGAACACTGAAGCTTTCTTT | CAWSVGNTEAFF
TRBJ2-1 | . | many | TRBV6-6 | TGTGCCAGCAGTGGGGGGCAATACAATGAGCAGTTCTTC | CASSGGQYNEQFF
TRBJ2-7 | TRBD2 | few | TRBV12-3/TRBV12-4 | TGTGCCAGCAGTTCTCTGAGGAGGGGCGGGGGGGCCTACGAGCAGTACTTC | CASSSLRRGGGAYEQYF
TRBJ1-5 | . | many | TRBV5-1 | TGCGCCAGCAGCTTGGCGGGGTTAAGGAATCAGCCCCAGCATTTT | CASSLAGLRNQPQHF
TRBJ2-1 | TRBD2 | many | TRBV27 | TGTGCCAGCAGTTTGGGACTATCCAATGAGCAGTTCTTC | CASSLGLSNEQFF
TRBJ2-3 | . | few | TRBV5-6 | TGTGCCAGCAGCTTGGAACTAGCCTGGGGTTTCGGTAGCACAGATACGCAGTATTTT | CASSLELAWGFGSTDTQYF
TRBJ2-1 | . | . | TRBV24-1 | TGTGCCACCAGTGATCCTGGGAAGGGGGGCAATGAGCAGTTCTTC | CATSDPGKGGNEQFF
TRBJ2-7 | . | few | TRBV12-3/TRBV12-4 | TGTGCCAGCACCCGGACAGATACCTACGAGCAGTACTTC | CASTRTDTYEQYF
TRBJ2-2 | TRBD1 | few | TRBV27 | TGTGCCACCCGACAGGGGTGGGGGGAGCTGTTTTTT | CATRQGWGELFF
TRBJ2-3 | . | few | TRBV11-1 | TGTGCCAGCAGCCCCATGGGTAGGGGGATAGATACGCAGTATTTT | CASSPMGRGIDTQYF
TRBJ2-7 | TRBD2 | . | TRBV11-1 | TGTGCCAGCAGCTTAGCACCGCGGGTAGCGGGAAAGCGTAACTACGAGCAGTACTTC | CASSLAPRVAGKRNYEQYF
TRBJ2-2 | . | few | TRBV11-2 | TGTGCCAGCAGACCTGACAGGTACACCGGGGAGCTGTTTTTT | CASRPDRYTGELFF
TRBJ2-7 | . | few | TRBV12-3/TRBV12-4 | TGTGCCAGCAGTCCCAACCCCGGCGAGGGCTACGAGCAGTACTTC | CASSPNPGEGYEQYF
TRBJ1-3 | . | . | TRBV2 | TGTGCCAGCAGTGAATGGAACAGGGACGGAAACACCATATATTTT | CASSEWNRDGNTIYF
TRBJ1-2 | . | few | TRBV18 | TGTGCCAGCTCACCCGGTTTTACAGGAGGAGGCTACACCTTC | CASSPGFTGGGYTF
TRBJ2-7 | TRBD2 | . | TRBV3-1 | TGTGCCAGCAGCCCTAATAGCGGGGGGGCCGGCGAGCAGTACTTC | CASSPNSGGAGEQYF
TRBJ2-7 | . | . | TRBV2 | TGTGCCAGCAGTGGACGCATCCTACCTTACGAGCAGTACTTC | CASSGRILPYEQYF
TRBJ2-2 | TRBD1 | few | TRBV4-2 | TGTGCCAGCAGCCAAGGGGGACAGGCGAACACCGGGGAGCTGTTTTTT | CASSQGGQANTGELFF
TRBJ2-5 | TRBD2 | . | TRBV2 | TGTGCCAGCAGCTCCGGGACTAGCGATGTCGAGACCCAGTACTTC | CASSSGTSDVETQYF
TRBJ2-1 | TRBD2 | . | TRBV7-2 | TGTGCCAGCAGCTTAGCGTTGTCTAGCGGGTACCCGAGCTCCTACAATGAGCAGTTCTTC | CASSLALSSGYPSSYNEQFF
TRBJ2-1 | . | few | TRBV5-1 | TGCGCCAGCAGCTGGACAAGCTCCTACAATGAGCAGTTCTTC | CASSWTSSYNEQFF
TRBJ2-2 | TRBD1 | . | TRBV5-1 | TGCGCCAGCAGCGCCCCGGGACAGGGAGGCGCCGGGGAGCTGTTTTTT | CASSAPGQGGAGELFF